The 17 T cell receptor beta chains below all came from one sample that was sequenced in a study of blood T cell repertoires in COVID-19. Profiling relied on immunoSEQ multiplex PCR, and the TCRdb table lists in-frame clones only, not all of them. The table lists about 410,000 clones, just under 90% of them singletons. The specimen sequenced was PBMCs or T cells enriched from blood (not recorded which). Receptor source: a woman aged 30 to 39 who had recovered from COVID-19.

About this clone: The sample carries other DNA sequences with the same CDR3. This chain uses TRBV25-1 with TRBJ1-2; the match to TRBD1 covers 7 bases. V shed 4 bases, J shed 8 bases, and the junction held 7 bases outside the gene matches. The CDR3 length is 13 residues. In germline, CDR1 is MGHDK, CDR2 SYGVNS. CDR3 in DNA: TGTGCCAGCAGTGGGCGGCAGGGGGACGGCTACACCTTC. Its protein is CASSGRQGDGYTF.

The V and J genes are TRBV19 and TRBJ1-1; the D is unclear. Germline V lookup: CDR1 LNHDA, CDR2 SQIVND (reference sequence). This CDR3 is 17 amino acids long. V was shortened by 8 bases and J by 0 bases, with 22 bases between the two germline ends. DNA of the CDR3: TGTGCCAGTTCAGTATCAGCCACGACGGGGTTGAACACTGAAGCTTTCTTT. Translation gives CASSVSATTGLNTEAFF.

Comments on this clone: Other DNA sequences within the sample encode an identical CDR3. The chain recombines TRBV19 with TRBJ1-4; D might be TRBD1 (6 bases). Germline V gene data show CDR1 as LNHDA and CDR2 as SQIVND (reference sequence). The CDR3 is 12 residues long. V was clipped by 6 bases and J by 7 bases, with 9 bases between them. The DNA for the CDR3 is TGTGCCAGTAGCGTCAGGGGTGAAAAACTGTTTTTT. Its translation is CASSVRGEKLFF.

The chain is built from TRBV25-1 and TRBJ1-1; TRBD1 matches 9 bases. The CDR3 is 15 residues long. Trimming removed 3 bases from V and 4 bases from J; junction bases left unmatched: 6. The V gene's germline CDR1 is MGHDK and CDR2 SYGVNS. CDR3 nucleotide sequence: TGTGCCAGCAGTGATCCGACAGGGGGTTTCACTGAAGCTTTCTTT. Encoded protein: CASSDPTGGFTEAFF. Filled out from reference TRBV25-1 and TRBJ1-1, the complete variable domain reads EADIYQTPRYLVIGTGKKITLECSQTMGHDKMYWYQQDPGMELHLIHYSYGVNSTEKGDLSSESTVSRIRTEHFPLTLESARPSHTSQYLCASSDPTGGFTEAFFGQGTRLTVV.

This clone occurred once. The V gene is TRBV9, the J gene TRBJ2-7, with TRBD1 matching 9 bases. In germline, CDR1 is SGDLS, CDR2 YYNGEE. The CDR3 loop spans 14 amino acids. V lost 4 bases and J lost 7; bases outside the gene matches: 9. The CDR3 DNA reads TGTGCCAGCAGCTCAGGGGACAGGGAATTAGAGCAGTACTTC. This translates into CASSSGDRELEQYF.

The chain couples TRBV15 to TRBJ2-1, with 9 bases lining up with TRBD2. CDR1 and CDR2 (germline): LNHNV, YYDKDF (reference sequence). The CDR3 contains 16 residues. Trimming at V came to 5 bases and at J to 0 bases, leaving 5 bases not matched to a gene. This CDR3 reads CATSGNSGSSYNEQFF. In nucleotides, the CDR3 is TGTGCCACCAGCGGTAATAGCGGGAGCTCCTACAATGAGCAGTTCTTC.

This clone was recorded a few times. This rearrangement joins TRBV29-1 to TRBJ2-1, with 10 bases aligning to TRBD2. The V gene's germline CDR1 is SQVTM and CDR2 ANQGSEA. After removal of 3 bases from V and 7 bases from J, the junction contained 12 bases not matched to a gene. The CDR3 covers 16 residues. The chain's CDR3 is CSVDGSSGSGWNEQFF. The CDR3 nucleotides are TGCAGCGTTGATGGTTCTAGCGGGAGCGGATGGAATGAGCAGTTCTTC.

The chain links TRBV5-8 to TRBJ2-3; a possible D gene is TRBD2 (6 bases). The germline CDR1 and CDR2 sequences are SGHTS and YDEGEE. Trimming stripped 4 bases from V and 6 bases from J, with 18 bases between. The CDR3 covers 15 residues. The CDR3 sequence: CASSRVGLGTDTQYF. DNA of the CDR3: TGTGCCAGCAGCCGCGTAGGGCTGGGGACTGATACGCAGTATTTT.

This clone was picked up a small number of times. This rearrangement joins TRBV9 to TRBJ1-2; D is perhaps TRBD1 (6 bases). Germline V gene lookup returns CDR1 SGDLS and CDR2 YYNGEE. The CDR3 extends over 15 amino acids. V dropped 0 bases and J dropped 8 bases, with 17 bases sitting between them. The CDR3 sequence: CASSVGLTGSWGYTF. CDR3 bases: TGTGCCAGCAGCGTAGGCCTCACAGGGTCGTGGGGCTACACCTTC.

The chain employs TRBV9 and TRBJ1-3; tentative D call: TRBD1 (6 bases). Trimming removed 0 bases at V and 4 bases at J, with 11 bases between. CDR1 and CDR2 (germline): SGDLS, YYNGEE. CDR3 length: 15 amino acids. CDR3 nucleotide sequence: TGTGCCAGCAGCGTAGGGGCAGGGGTAGGAAACACCATATATTTT. Translating gives CASSVGAGVGNTIYF.

J is TRBJ2-2 and V is TRBV7-9; 9 bases map to TRBD2. This CDR3 is 18 amino acids long. The germline V gene has CDR1 SEHNR and CDR2 FQNEAQ (reference sequence). V gave up 3 bases and J gave up 6 bases; unmatched junction bases: 14. In DNA form, the CDR3 reads TGTGCCAGCAGCTTTCCGACTAGCGGCCCTAAATCCCCCGGGGAGCTGTTTTTT. This encodes CASSFPTSGPKSPGELFF.

The genes are TRBV7-2 and TRBJ2-3; a possible D gene is TRBD2 (6 bases). The V and J ends lost 4 bases and 3 bases respectively, with 14 bases between them. This CDR3 is 15 amino acids long. Germline CDR1 and CDR2: SGHTA and FQGNSA. CDR3 sequence reads: CASSSTRVTTDTQYF. Here the CDR3 DNA reads TGTGCCAGCAGCTCGACTAGGGTAACGACAGATACGCAGTATTTT.

The chain uses TRBV25-1 and TRBJ1-2, with D possibly matching TRBD1 (6 bases). CDR1 and CDR2 from the germline V gene are MGHDK and SYGVNS. This CDR3 region has 14 residues. With 0 bases removed from V and 8 bases from J, the gap between germline ends came to 13 bases. The CDR3 bases are TGTGCCAGCAGTGAATATACCGGCAGGGGAGGCTACACCTTC. This sequence encodes CASSEYTGRGGYTF.

This chain uses TRBV28 with TRBJ1-2; 10 nucleotides align to TRBD1. Trimming took 6 bases from V and 3 from J; bases not matched to a gene: 13. Germline V gene sequence: CDR1 MDHEN, CDR2 SYDVKM. There are 17 residues in the CDR3. CDR3 loop: CASSSDRQGAFYYGYTF. In DNA, the CDR3 is TGTGCCAGCAGCTCGGACCGACAGGGGGCGTTTTACTATGGCTACACCTTC.

A note on this clone: Different DNA sequences within this sample yield the same CDR3. The V call is TRBV30, the J call TRBJ2-5; 8 nucleotides line up with TRBD2. The CDR3 is 13 residues long. J gave up 3 bases and V 0 bases, and 0 bases lay outside the gene matches. Per the germline V gene, CDR1 is GTSNPN and CDR2 is SVGIG (reference sequence). CDR3 in DNA: TGTGCCTGGAGTGTCGGGGGGGAAGAGACCCAGTACTTC. This sequence encodes CAWSVGGEETQYF. The full variable domain, completed using reference TRBV30 and TRBJ2-5, is SQTIHQWPATLVQPVGSPLSLECTVEGTSNPNLYWYRQAAGRGLQLLFYSVGIGQISSEVPQNLSASRPQDRQFILSSKKLLLSDSGFYLCAWSVGGEETQYFGPGTRLLVL.

In regard to this clone: Other DNA sequences from this sample encode an identical CDR3 as well. The chain has TRBV5-4 and TRBJ1-1; D perhaps matches TRBD1 (6 bases). CDR3 size: 15 residues. V was clipped by 4 bases and J by 1 base, with 14 bases between them. In germline, CDR1 is SGHNT, CDR2 YYREEE (reference sequence). Here the CDR3 reads CASSLGQGRNTEAFF. The CDR3 coding sequence is TGTGCCAGCAGCCTAGGGCAGGGGAGGAACACTGAAGCTTTCTTT.

The genes are TRBV28 and TRBJ1-3, with D hard to call. The germline gives CDR1 MDHEN, CDR2 SYDVKM. Trimming took off 6 bases at V and 0 bases at J, with 24 bases between the two ends. CDR3 length: 19 amino acids. For the CDR3, the DNA is TGTGCCAGCAGCCTTCCGGGTACGGCCACTTTTACCTCTGGAAACACCATATATTTT. Translated: CASSLPGTATFTSGNTIYF. The whole variable domain, remainder taken from reference TRBV28 and TRBJ1-3, is DVKVTQSSRYLVKRTGEKVFLECVQDMDHENMFWYRQDPGLGLRLIYFSYDVKMKEKGDIPEGYSVSREKKERFSLILESASTNQTSMYLCASSLPGTATFTSGNTIYFGEGSWLTVV.